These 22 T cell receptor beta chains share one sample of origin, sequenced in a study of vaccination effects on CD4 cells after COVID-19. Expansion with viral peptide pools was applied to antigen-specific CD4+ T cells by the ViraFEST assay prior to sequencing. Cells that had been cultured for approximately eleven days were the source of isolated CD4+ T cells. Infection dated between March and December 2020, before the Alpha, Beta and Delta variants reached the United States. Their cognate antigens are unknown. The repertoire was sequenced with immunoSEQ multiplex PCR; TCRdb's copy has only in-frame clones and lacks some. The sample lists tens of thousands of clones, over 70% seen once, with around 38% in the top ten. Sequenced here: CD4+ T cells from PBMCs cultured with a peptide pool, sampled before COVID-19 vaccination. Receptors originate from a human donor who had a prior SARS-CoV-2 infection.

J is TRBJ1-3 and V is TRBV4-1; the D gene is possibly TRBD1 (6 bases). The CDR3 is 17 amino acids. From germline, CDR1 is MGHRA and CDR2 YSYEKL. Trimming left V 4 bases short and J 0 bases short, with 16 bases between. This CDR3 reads CASSLEGVYHSGNTIYF. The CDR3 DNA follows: TGCGCCAGCAGCCTTGAGGGGGTTTATCACTCTGGAAACACCATATATTTT.

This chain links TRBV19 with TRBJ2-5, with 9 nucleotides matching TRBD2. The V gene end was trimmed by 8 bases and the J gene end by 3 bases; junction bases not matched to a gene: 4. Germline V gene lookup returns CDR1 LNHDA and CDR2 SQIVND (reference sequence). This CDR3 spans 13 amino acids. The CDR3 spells CASSRLAEETQYF. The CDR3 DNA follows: TGTGCCAGTTCTCGACTAGCGGAAGAGACCCAGTACTTC.

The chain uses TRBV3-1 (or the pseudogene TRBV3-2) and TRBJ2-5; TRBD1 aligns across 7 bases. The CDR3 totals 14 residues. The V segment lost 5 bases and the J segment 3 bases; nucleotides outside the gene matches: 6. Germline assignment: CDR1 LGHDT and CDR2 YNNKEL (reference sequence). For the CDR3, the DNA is TGTGCCAGCAGCACCCACGGGACAGAAGAGACCCAGTACTTC. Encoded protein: CASSTHGTEETQYF.

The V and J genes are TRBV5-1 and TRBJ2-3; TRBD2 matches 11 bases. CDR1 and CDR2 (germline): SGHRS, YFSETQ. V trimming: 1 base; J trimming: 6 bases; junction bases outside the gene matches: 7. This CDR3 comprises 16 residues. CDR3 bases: TGCGCCAGCAGCTTGTTAACTAGCGGGAGTTCGGATACGCAGTATTTT. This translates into CASSLLTSGSSDTQYF.

CDR3 loop: CASSLVLAGGYNEQFF. The DNA for the CDR3 is TGCGCCAGCAGCTTGGTTTTAGCGGGGGGTTACAATGAGCAGTTCTTC. The chain combines TRBV5-1 with TRBJ2-1; 10 nucleotides agree with TRBD2. CDR1 and CDR2 from the germline V gene are SGHRS and YFSETQ. There are 16 residues in the CDR3. Germline trimming cut 0 bases from V and 4 bases from J; bases unmatched to any gene: 4.

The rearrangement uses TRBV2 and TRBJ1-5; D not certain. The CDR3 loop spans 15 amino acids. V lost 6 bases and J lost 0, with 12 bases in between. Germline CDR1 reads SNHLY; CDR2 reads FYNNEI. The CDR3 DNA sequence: TGTGCCAGCAGGACCGGCCCAGGTAGCAATCAGCCCCAGCATTTT. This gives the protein CASRTGPGSNQPQHF.

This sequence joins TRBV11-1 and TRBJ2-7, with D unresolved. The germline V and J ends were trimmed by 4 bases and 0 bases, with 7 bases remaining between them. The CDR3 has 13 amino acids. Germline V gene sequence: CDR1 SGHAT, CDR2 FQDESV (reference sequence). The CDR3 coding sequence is TGTGCCAGCAGCTCCCAGAGCTCCTACGAGCAGTACTTC. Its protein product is CASSSQSSYEQYF.

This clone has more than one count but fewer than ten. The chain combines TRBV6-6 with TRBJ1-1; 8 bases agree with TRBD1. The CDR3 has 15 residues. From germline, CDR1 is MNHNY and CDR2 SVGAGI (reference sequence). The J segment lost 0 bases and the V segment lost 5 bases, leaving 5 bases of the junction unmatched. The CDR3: CASSNHRGVNTEAFF. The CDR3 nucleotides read TGTGCCAGCAGTAACCACAGGGGGGTGAACACTGAAGCTTTCTTT.

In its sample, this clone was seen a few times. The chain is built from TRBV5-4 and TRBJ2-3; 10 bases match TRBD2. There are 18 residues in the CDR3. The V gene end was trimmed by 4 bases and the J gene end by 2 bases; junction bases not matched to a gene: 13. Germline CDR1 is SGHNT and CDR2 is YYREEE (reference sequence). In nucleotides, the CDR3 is TGTGCCAGCAGCGCTGCCGTCCTCCTAGCGGGGGCCACAGATACGCAGTATTTT. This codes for CASSAAVLLAGATDTQYF.

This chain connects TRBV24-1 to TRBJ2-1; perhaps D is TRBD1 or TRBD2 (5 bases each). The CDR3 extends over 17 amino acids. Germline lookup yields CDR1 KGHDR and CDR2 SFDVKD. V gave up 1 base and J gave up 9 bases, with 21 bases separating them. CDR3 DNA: TGTGCCACCAGTGATTTCTCCGGGACGGCCCTCGCGGGTGAGCAGTTCTTC. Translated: CATSDFSGTALAGEQFF.

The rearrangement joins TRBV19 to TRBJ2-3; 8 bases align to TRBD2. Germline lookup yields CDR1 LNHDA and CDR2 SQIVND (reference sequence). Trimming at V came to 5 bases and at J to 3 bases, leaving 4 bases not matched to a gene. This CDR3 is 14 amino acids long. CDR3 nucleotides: TGTGCCAGTAGTTGGGCGGGAGGAACAGATACGCAGTATTTT. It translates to CASSWAGGTDTQYF.

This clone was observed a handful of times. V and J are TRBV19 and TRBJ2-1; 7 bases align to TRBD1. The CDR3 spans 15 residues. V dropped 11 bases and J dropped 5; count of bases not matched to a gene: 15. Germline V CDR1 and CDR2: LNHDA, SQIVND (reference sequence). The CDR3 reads CACRQGLYLDNEQFF. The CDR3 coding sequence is TGTGCCTGCAGACAGGGTCTCTATTTGGACAATGAGCAGTTCTTC.

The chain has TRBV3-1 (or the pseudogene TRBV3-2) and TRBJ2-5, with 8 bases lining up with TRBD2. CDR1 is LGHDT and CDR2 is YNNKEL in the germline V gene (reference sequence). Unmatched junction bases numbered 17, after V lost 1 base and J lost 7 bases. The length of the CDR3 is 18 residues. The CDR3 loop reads CASSQGFPAGERQGTQYF. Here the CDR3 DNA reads TGTGCCAGCAGCCAAGGCTTCCCAGCGGGGGAACGTCAGGGGACCCAGTACTTC.

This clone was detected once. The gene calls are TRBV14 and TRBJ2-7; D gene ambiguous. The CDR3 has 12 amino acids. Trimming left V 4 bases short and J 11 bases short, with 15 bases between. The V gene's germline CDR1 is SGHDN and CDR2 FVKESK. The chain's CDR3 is CASSPKGSRKYF. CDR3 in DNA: TGTGCCAGCAGCCCCAAAGGTTCTAGGAAGTACTTC.

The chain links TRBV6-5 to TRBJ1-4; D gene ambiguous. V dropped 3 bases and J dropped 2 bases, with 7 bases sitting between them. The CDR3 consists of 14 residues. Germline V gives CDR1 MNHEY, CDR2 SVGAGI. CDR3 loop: CASSYSVTNEKLFF. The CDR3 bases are TGTGCCAGCAGTTATAGTGTGACTAATGAAAAACTGTTTTTT.

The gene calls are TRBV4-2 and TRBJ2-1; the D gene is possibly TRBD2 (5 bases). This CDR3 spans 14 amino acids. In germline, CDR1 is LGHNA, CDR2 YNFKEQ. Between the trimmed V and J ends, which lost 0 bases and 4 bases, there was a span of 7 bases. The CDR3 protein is CASSQDGGYNEQFF. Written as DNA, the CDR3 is TGTGCCAGCAGCCAAGACGGCGGGTACAATGAGCAGTTCTTC.

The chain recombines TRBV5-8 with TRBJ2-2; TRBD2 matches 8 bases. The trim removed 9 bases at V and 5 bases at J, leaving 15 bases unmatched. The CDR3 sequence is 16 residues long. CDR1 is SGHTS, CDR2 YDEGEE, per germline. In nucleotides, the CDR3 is TGTGCCACTCCGTTTTGGGCTAGCGGGTTTACCGGGGAGCTGTTTTTT. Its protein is CATPFWASGFTGELFF. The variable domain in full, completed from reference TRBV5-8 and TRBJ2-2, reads EAGVTQSPTHLIKTRGQQATLRCSPISGHTSVYWYQQALGLGLQFLLWYDEGEERNRGNFPPRFSGRQFPNYSSELNVNALELEDSALYLCATPFWASGFTGELFFGEGSRLTVL.

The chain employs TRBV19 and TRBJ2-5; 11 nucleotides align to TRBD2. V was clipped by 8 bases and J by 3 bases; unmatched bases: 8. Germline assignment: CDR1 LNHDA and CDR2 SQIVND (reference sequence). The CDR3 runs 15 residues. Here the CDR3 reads CASARLAGLKETQYF. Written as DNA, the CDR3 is TGTGCCAGTGCTCGACTAGCGGGACTTAAAGAGACCCAGTACTTC.

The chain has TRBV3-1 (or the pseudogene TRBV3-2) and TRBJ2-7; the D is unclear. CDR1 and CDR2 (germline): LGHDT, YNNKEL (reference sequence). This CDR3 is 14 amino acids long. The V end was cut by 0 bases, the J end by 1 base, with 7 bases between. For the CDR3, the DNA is TGTGCCAGCAGCCAAGATTTTCTTTCCTACGAGCAGTACTTC. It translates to CASSQDFLSYEQYF.

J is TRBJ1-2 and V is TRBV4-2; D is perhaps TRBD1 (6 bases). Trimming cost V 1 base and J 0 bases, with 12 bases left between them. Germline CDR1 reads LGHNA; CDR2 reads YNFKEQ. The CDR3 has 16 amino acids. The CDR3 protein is CASSQAQGKPNYGYTF. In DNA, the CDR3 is TGTGCCAGCAGCCAAGCACAGGGCAAACCTAACTATGGCTACACCTTC.

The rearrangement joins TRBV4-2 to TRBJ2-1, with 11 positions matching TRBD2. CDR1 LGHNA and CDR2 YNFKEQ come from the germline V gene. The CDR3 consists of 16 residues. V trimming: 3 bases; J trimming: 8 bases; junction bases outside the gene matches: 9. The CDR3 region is CASSHPSSGGMDEQFF. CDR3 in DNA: TGTGCCAGCAGCCACCCTTCTAGCGGGGGGATGGATGAGCAGTTCTTC.

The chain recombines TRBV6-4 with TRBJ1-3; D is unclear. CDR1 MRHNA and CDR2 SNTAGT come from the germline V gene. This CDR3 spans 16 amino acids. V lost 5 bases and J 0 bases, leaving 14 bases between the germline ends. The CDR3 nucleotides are TGTGCCAGCAGTTGGGTCAGGAACAGCTCTGGAAACACCATATATTTT. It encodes CASSWVRNSSGNTIYF.